The clone carrying this T cell receptor (beta chain) was counted between two and nine times. No antigen is known for it. The germline V gene encodes CDR1 DFQATT and CDR2 SNEGSKA (reference sequence). The CDR3 totals 14 residues. Losses at the gene ends were 6 bases for V and 7 bases for J; bases not matched to a gene: 14. For the second PCR, which ran for about 6 to 11 cycles, a sample-barcoded 5' primer and a J-beta primer mix were used. TCRdb reanalysed the 5' RACE reads using MiXCR and keeps one entry per CDR3 protein. This sample yields roughly 1,700,000 distinct CDR3 sequences, of which 28% are seen a single time; 7.7% belongs to the top ten. This specimen comes from a study of blood T cells in healthy people across ages. Study outcomes and limitations: Both naive CD4+ cell counts and diversity were greater in long-lived donors than in aged donors.

The source material was blood. The receptor was isolated from a woman aged 25 to 39 in good health. The chain links TRBV20-1 to TRBJ2-7; 8 positions agree with TRBD2. The CDR3 reads CSARTDSGGGEQYF. The CDR3 nucleotides are TGCAGTGCAAGAACAGACTCCGGCGGGGGGGAGCAGTACTTC.